The 17 T cell receptor beta chains below all came from one sample that was sequenced in a study of cytomegalovirus exposure and HLA in healthy donors. This table comes from immunoSEQ multiplex PCR, and its TCRdb copy is limited to in-frame clones, with some not included. The sample carries 140,000 or so clones, roughly 90% recorded once. The sequencing input was PBMCs. These TCRs come from a man younger than 35 in good health and CMV-seronegative.

The V and J genes are TRBV7-9 and TRBJ1-2; 7 bases are a match to TRBD1. Trimming took 5 bases from V and 4 from J; bases not matched to a gene: 7. Germline V gives CDR1 SEHNR, CDR2 FQNEAQ (reference sequence). The CDR3 consists of 14 residues. CDR3 nucleotide sequence: TGTGCCAGCAGCCCCGGACAGGCTGTCTATGGCTACACCTTC. This translates into CASSPGQAVYGYTF.

The chain links TRBV29-1 to TRBJ2-3, with TRBD1 as a possible D gene (5 bases). V was shortened by 4 bases and J by 4 bases, with 15 bases between the two germline ends. The CDR3 length is 14 residues. Germline loops: CDR1 SQVTM, CDR2 ANQGSEA. The CDR3 DNA follows: TGCAGCGTTGGGACACCCCTGGATCCAGATACGCAGTATTTT. It specifies CSVGTPLDPDTQYF.

The rearrangement joins TRBV11-2 to TRBJ2-5, with 10 bases lining up with TRBD2. The length of the CDR3 is 18 residues. Looked up from germline, CDR1 is SGHAT and CDR2 is FQNNGV. V was pared by 1 base and J by 4 bases, with 12 bases of the junction left unmatched. The CDR3 DNA sequence: TGTGCCAGCAGCTTAGTGAGGGGGGCTAGCGGGAGTTCAGAGACCCAGTACTTC. Its translation: CASSLVRGASGSSETQYF.

CDR3 sequence reads: CASSLDPRVTEAFF. The CDR3 nucleotides read TGTGCCAGCAGCTTAGATCCTAGAGTTACTGAAGCTTTCTTT. The chain has TRBV11-2 and TRBJ1-1; unclear D gene. CDR3 length: 14 residues. Per germline, CDR1 SGHAT and CDR2 FQNNGV. Trimming cost V 0 bases and J 5 bases, with 10 bases left between them.

CDR3 amino acids: CSVARQGATEAFF. CDR3 DNA: TGCAGCGTTGCCAGACAGGGGGCCACTGAAGCTTTCTTT. The V gene is TRBV29-1, the J gene TRBJ1-1; 10 bases align to TRBD1. There are 13 residues in the CDR3. V shed 4 bases and J 4 bases; nucleotides not matched to a gene: 3. Germline V CDR1 and CDR2: SQVTM, ANQGSEA.

This clone was observed a single time. The CDR3 DNA follows: TGTGCCAGCAGTGAAGCGACAGGAACGCTGACGTATAGCAATCAGCCCCAGCATTTT. Translation: CASSEATGTLTYSNQPQHF. V and J are TRBV2 and TRBJ1-5; a possible D gene is TRBD1 (6 bases). This CDR3 has 19 amino acids. The V end lost 0 bases, the J end lost 0 bases, and 18 bases lay between the germline ends. The germline V gene has CDR1 SNHLY and CDR2 FYNNEI.

The rearrangement uses TRBV10-3 and TRBJ2-3; TRBD2 matches 14 bases. CDR3 size: 14 residues. The V gene's germline CDR1 is ENHRY and CDR2 SYGVKD. V lost 8 bases and J lost 4; bases outside the gene matches: 2. The CDR3 here is CAIGTSGSSDTQYF. CDR3 nucleotides: TGTGCCATCGGGACTAGCGGGAGTTCAGATACGCAGTATTTT.

This clone appeared once. The V gene is TRBV5-1, the J gene TRBJ2-5; 7 bases line up with TRBD1. From germline, CDR1 is SGHRS and CDR2 YFSETQ. J lost 5 bases, V lost 4 bases, and 8 bases had no gene match. This CDR3 has 14 residues. CDR3 protein: CASSPQGVRETQYF. CDR3 sequence (DNA): TGCGCCAGCAGCCCTCAGGGGGTTAGGGAGACCCAGTACTTC. Full variable domain (remainder filled in from reference TRBV5-1 and TRBJ2-5): KAGVTQTPRYLIKTRGQQVTLSCSPISGHRSVSWYQQTPGQGLQFLFEYFSETQRNKGNFPGRFSGRQFSNSRSEMNVSTLELGDSALYLCASSPQGVRETQYFGPGTRLLVL.

The chain has TRBV28 and TRBJ2-7, with 9 nucleotides matching TRBD1. The CDR3 contains 13 residues. V was clipped by 8 bases and J by 0 bases; unmatched bases: 2. Germline-derived CDR1 and CDR2 are MDHEN and SYDVKM. CDR3 residues: CASRQGGSYEQYV. CDR3 nucleotides: TGTGCCAGCCGACAGGGGGGCTCCTACGAGCAGTACGTC.

The chain joins TRBV5-4 to TRBJ2-1, with 10 bases matching TRBD2. V gave up 4 bases and J gave up 6 bases; unmatched junction bases: 16. Germline V gives CDR1 SGHNT, CDR2 YYREEE (reference sequence). The CDR3 runs to 18 residues. This chain's CDR3 is CASSQLAGELAVINEQFF. The CDR3, as DNA: TGTGCCAGCAGCCAGCTAGCGGGAGAACTTGCTGTGATCAATGAGCAGTTCTTC. The full variable domain, its missing parts supplied by reference TRBV5-4 and TRBJ2-1, is ETGVTQSPTHLIKTRGQQVTLRCSSQSGHNTVSWYQQALGQGPQFIFQYYREEENGRGNFPPRFSGLQFPNYSSELNVNALELDDSALYLCASSQLAGELAVINEQFFGPGTRLTVL.

This rearrangement joins TRBV7-9 to TRBJ2-7; a weak D match, TRBD1 (5 bases). V shed 3 bases and J shed 3 bases, with 6 bases lying between them. The CDR3 has 12 residues. The germline V gene has CDR1 SEHNR and CDR2 FQNEAQ (reference sequence). For the CDR3, the DNA is TGTGCCAGCAGCTTCCAGGGCTACGAGCAGTACTTC. Residues: CASSFQGYEQYF.

This chain uses TRBV7-2 with TRBJ1-2; no reliable D call. The CDR3 is 15 amino acids. V lost 2 bases and J lost 3, with 13 bases in between. Germline CDR1 and CDR2: SGHTA and FQGNSA. This CDR3 reads CASSLIGGRDYGYTF. DNA of the CDR3: TGTGCCAGCAGCTTAATAGGAGGGAGGGACTATGGCTACACCTTC. The variable domain in full, with the rest retrieved from reference TRBV7-2 and TRBJ1-2, is GAGVSQSPSNKVTEKGKDVELRCDPISGHTALYWYRQSLGQGLEFLIYFQGNSAPDKSGLPSDRFSAERTGGSVSTLTIQRTQQEDSAVYLCASSLIGGRDYGYTFGSGTRLTVV.

The rearrangement uses TRBV7-9 and TRBJ2-1, with D possibly matching TRBD2 (5 bases). The germline V gene encodes CDR1 SEHNR and CDR2 FQNEAQ (reference sequence). V lost 11 bases and J 3 bases, leaving 14 bases between the germline ends. This CDR3 has 13 amino acids. The CDR3 sequence is CASSTALYNEQFF. The CDR3 coding sequence is TGTGCCTCTAGCACGGCTCTCTACAATGAGCAGTTCTTC. The entire variable domain, with the rest obtained from reference TRBV7-9 and TRBJ2-1, is as follows: DTGVSQNPRHKITKRGQNVTFRCDPISEHNRLYWYRQTLGQGPEFLTYFQNEAQLEKSRLLSDRFSAERPKGSFSTLEIQRTEQGDSAMYLCASSTALYNEQFFGPGTRLTVL.

The chain links TRBV6-6 to TRBJ1-4; tentative D call: TRBD1 (5 bases). The CDR3 has 15 amino acids. Germline V gives CDR1 MNHNY, CDR2 SVGAGI (reference sequence). The V and J ends lost 2 bases and 7 bases respectively, with 14 bases between them. The CDR3 bases are TGTGCCAGCAGTTACCCCGGGTGGGGCGGTGAAAAACTGTTTTTT. Its translation: CASSYPGWGGEKLFF.

This chain links TRBV28 with TRBJ2-3; 11 nucleotides align to TRBD2. The V gene end was trimmed by 5 bases and the J gene end by 4 bases; junction bases not matched to a gene: 8. CDR3 length: 16 residues. Looked up from germline, CDR1 is MDHEN and CDR2 is SYDVKM. As DNA, the CDR3 is TGTGCCAGCAGTCCCATTAGCGGGGGGGCCGCAGATACGCAGTATTTT. It specifies CASSPISGGAADTQYF.

This clone was seen just once. V gene TRBV18 combines with J gene TRBJ2-3, with 8 bases identical to TRBD2. The CDR3 has 17 residues. Germline V gene sequence: CDR1 KGHSH, CDR2 LQKENI. Trimming at V came to 3 bases and at J to 5 bases, leaving 13 bases not matched to a gene. CDR3 bases: TGTGCCAGCTCACCCGGGCTAGCGGGCAGAAGGGAAGATACGCAGTATTTT. Protein: CASSPGLAGRREDTQYF. The full variable domain, with the rest looked up from reference TRBV18 and TRBJ2-3, is NAGVMQNPRHLVRRRGQEARLRCSPMKGHSHVYWYRQLPEEGLKFMVYLQKENIIDESGMPKERFSAEFPKEGPSILRIQQVVRGDSAAYFCASSPGLAGRREDTQYFGPGTRLTVL.

The chain carries TRBV7-9 and TRBJ1-4; perhaps TRBD1 as D (5 bases). The V end was cut by 1 base, the J end by 6 bases, with 9 bases between. The germline V gene has CDR1 SEHNR and CDR2 FQNEAQ (reference sequence). The CDR3 is made up of 14 amino acids. This CDR3 is CASSLGGGDEKLFF. The CDR3 DNA follows: TGTGCCAGCAGCTTAGGTGGGGGGGATGAAAAACTGTTTTTT.